This is a list of T cell receptor beta chains from one sample in a study of PD-1 blockade in classical Hodgkin lymphoma. Repertoires were generated with immunoSEQ multiplex PCR, while TCRdb's copy carries only in-frame clones and drops some. The sample carries around 91,000 clones, about four fifths recorded once. Material: peripheral blood mononuclear cells (PBMCs), obtained before the second cycle of nivolumab. These receptor sequences come from a human donor with classical Hodgkin lymphoma. CDR3s include the opening cysteine and the closing phenylalanine or tryptophan. Each record gives: J gene, V gene, CDR3 protein.

>TRBJ2-6|TRBV5-1
CASSIGPGTGGIGANVLTF
>TRBJ2-1|TRBV27
CASSLQYSYNEQFF
>TRBJ1-1|TRBV10-3
CAISELGHQNTEAFF
>TRBJ1-5|TRBV6-6
CASSSSVNQPQHF
>TRBJ2-7|TRBV12-5
CASGLEGGSFYEQYF
>TRBJ1-4|TRBV5-1
CASSLDPGSEKLFF
>TRBJ2-7|TRBV27
CASSLDRGPTYEQYF
>TRBJ1-3|TRBV25-1
CASSPPGGNTIYF
>TRBJ2-7|TRBV9
CASSEVGGIGEQYF
>TRBJ1-1|TRBV28
CASSLVGRGETEAFF
>TRBJ2-3|TRBV6-5
CASSYPTGGSTDTQYF
>TRBJ2-7|TRBV5-1
CASSRDRAYEQYF
>TRBJ2-3|TRBV6-5
CASSYSGGMRTDTQYF
>TRBJ1-4|TRBV7-9
CASSLVRAGDEKLFF
>TRBJ1-2|TRBV5-1
CASSLGRGRGYGYTF